The 28 T cell receptor beta chains below were found in one sample sequenced in a study of shared clonotypes between healthy human individuals. TCRdb's table, derived via immunoSEQ multiplex PCR, lists solely in-frame clones and lacks some. In the table there are 2 million or so clones, around 95% of which are singletons. Sequenced: naive CD4+ T cells sorted from blood. The subset denotes: CD45RA+ positively selected. The receptors derive from a man between 18 and 29 years old in good health.

The chain has TRBV11-2 and TRBJ2-7, with TRBD2 matching over 7 bases. V lost 5 bases to trimming and J lost 0 bases; unmatched junction nucleotides: 4. Germline V lookup: CDR1 SGHAT, CDR2 FQNNGV. This CDR3 is built from 14 residues. This chain's CDR3 is CASSGAGVSYEQYF. The CDR3 DNA reads TGTGCCAGCAGCGGGGCGGGAGTCTCCTACGAGCAGTACTTC.

In its sample, this clone was seen once. The chain employs TRBV7-9 and TRBJ2-3, with 8 bases lining up with TRBD1. The germline V gene has CDR1 SEHNR and CDR2 FQNEAQ (reference sequence). J lost 1 base, V lost 4 bases, and 1 base had no gene match. The CDR3 runs to 14 residues. CDR3 amino acids: CASSWDRRTDTQYF. The DNA of the CDR3 is TGTGCCAGCAGCTGGGACAGGCGCACAGATACGCAGTATTTT.

Only one count was recorded for this clone. The chain joins TRBV30 to TRBJ2-3; D is possibly TRBD1 (5 bases). CDR3 length: 14 amino acids. V was clipped by 4 bases and J by 0 bases, with 11 bases between them. Germline V CDR1 and CDR2: GTSNPN, SVGIG (reference sequence). CDR3 bases: TGTGCCTGGATGCGTACAGGTAGCACAGATACGCAGTATTTT. Translation: CAWMRTGSTDTQYF.

V and J are TRBV10-3 and TRBJ2-2, with TRBD2 identical over 7 bases. In germline, CDR1 is ENHRY, CDR2 SYGVKD. Unmatched junction bases numbered 1, after V lost 2 bases and J lost 4 bases. This CDR3 contains 14 residues. The CDR3 region has the DNA TGTGCCATCAGTGAGGCGGGAGCCACCGGGGAGCTGTTTTTT. Translating gives CAISEAGATGELFF.

This clone appeared once. This chain links TRBV30 with TRBJ2-2; D unclear. In germline, CDR1 is GTSNPN, CDR2 SVGIG (reference sequence). The CDR3 loop spans 14 amino acids. The V end was cut by 0 bases, the J end by 3 bases, with 8 bases between. In nucleotides, the CDR3 is TGTGCCTGGAGTGTTTCCAGTTACACCGGGGAGCTGTTTTTT. Its translation is CAWSVSSYTGELFF.

This chain connects TRBV30 to TRBJ2-2; perhaps D is TRBD1 or TRBD2 (5 bases each). CDR1 and CDR2 (germline): GTSNPN, SVGIG (reference sequence). V lost 7 bases to trimming and J lost 5 bases, with 14 bases between them. This CDR3 region has 13 residues. The CDR3 loop reads CAFRRDPTGELFF. CDR3 DNA sequence: TGTGCCTTCAGAAGGGACCCTACCGGGGAGCTGTTTTTT.

The chain employs TRBV25-1 and TRBJ2-7, with D possibly matching TRBD1 (6 bases). Germline V CDR1 and CDR2: MGHDK, SYGVNS. The V end was cut by 4 bases, the J end by 7 bases, with 14 bases between. The CDR3 runs to 13 residues. The CDR3 sequence: CASSGQGLWEQYF. In DNA, the CDR3 is TGTGCCAGCAGTGGGCAGGGGTTGTGGGAGCAGTACTTC.

The V and J genes are TRBV6-5 and TRBJ1-5, with a tentative D call TRBD1 (6 bases). Germline V lookup: CDR1 MNHEY, CDR2 SVGAGI. The CDR3 is 13 residues long. Trimming took 8 bases from V and 10 from J, leaving 18 bases between them. CDR3 DNA sequence: TGTGCCAGCCGGGGGGCCCTCCGGGGCCCCCAGCATTTT. It translates to CASRGALRGPQHF.

V is TRBV10-3 and J is TRBJ1-2; 9 bases map to TRBD1. This CDR3 has 13 amino acids. Trimming took 4 bases from V and 8 from J; bases not matched to a gene: 5. In germline, CDR1 is ENHRY, CDR2 SYGVKD. CDR3 in DNA: TGTGCCATCAGTGGGGACAGGGATAGAGGCTACACCTTC. Protein sequence: CAISGDRDRGYTF.

The CDR3 region has the DNA TGTGCCAGCAGTTACTCCCGGTACGGGTATGGCTACACCTTC. Translating gives CASSYSRYGYGYTF. The V call is TRBV6-5, the J call TRBJ1-2; D ambiguous. Trimming took off 0 bases at V and 5 bases at J, with 10 bases between the two ends. The V gene's germline CDR1 is MNHEY and CDR2 SVGAGI. The CDR3 runs 14 residues.

V gene TRBV10-3 combines with J gene TRBJ2-7; the match to TRBD2 covers 11 bases. The germline V gene encodes CDR1 ENHRY and CDR2 SYGVKD. The CDR3 length is 14 residues. Trimming took 8 bases from V and 0 from J; bases not matched to a gene: 3. In DNA, the CDR3 is TGTGCCATCGGGGGGACTAGCGGCTCCTACGAGCAGTACTTC. It specifies CAIGGTSGSYEQYF.

This rearrangement joins TRBV6-5 to TRBJ2-7, with D perhaps TRBD2 (5 bases). CDR1 is MNHEY, CDR2 SVGAGI, per germline. The CDR3 loop spans 12 amino acids. Between the trimmed V and J ends, which lost 6 bases and 6 bases, there was a span of 12 bases. CDR3 bases: TGTGCCAGCAGAACAACTAGGTTCGAGCAGTACTTC. Its translation is CASRTTRFEQYF.

V usage is TRBV5-6 and J usage is TRBJ2-5; TRBD2 matches at 15 bases. The junction had 4 bases not matched to a gene; V was cut back by 1 base and J by 6 bases. CDR1 SGHDT and CDR2 YYEEEE come from the germline V gene. CDR3 length: 16 residues. DNA of the CDR3: TGTGCCAGCAGCTTGCGGACTAGCGGGGGGGCGAAGACCCAGTACTTC. As protein: CASSLRTSGGAKTQYF.

Comment on this clone: Other DNA sequences in the sample encode the same CDR3. The chain uses TRBV18 and TRBJ2-5; 7 bases line up with TRBD1. This CDR3 comprises 14 residues. The J segment lost 1 base and the V segment lost 3 bases, leaving 2 bases of the junction unmatched. The germline V gene has CDR1 KGHSH and CDR2 LQKENI. In DNA form, the CDR3 reads TGTGCCAGCTCACCGAGACAGGGCCAAGAGACCCAGTACTTC. Protein sequence: CASSPRQGQETQYF.

The chain combines TRBV6-6 with TRBJ2-6; either TRBD1 or TRBD2 may supply D (5 bases each). V was pared by 4 bases and J by 2 bases, with 9 bases between. This CDR3 has 15 amino acids. Germline lookup yields CDR1 MNHNY and CDR2 SVGAGI (reference sequence). The CDR3 nucleotides read TGTGCCAGCAGTTCTGGGGGTACTGGGGCCAACGTCCTGACTTTC. Translating gives CASSSGGTGANVLTF.

The rearrangement uses TRBV11-2 and TRBJ2-7; D is uncertain. In germline, CDR1 is SGHAT, CDR2 FQNNGV. V was pared by 1 base and J by 1 base, with 17 bases between. The CDR3 is made up of 17 amino acids. DNA of the CDR3: TGTGCCAGCAGCTTAGTATACGGGTCAGGAATATCCTACGAGCAGTACTTC. It specifies CASSLVYGSGISYEQYF.

This clone was observed a few times. The CDR3: CASSAGTTQETQYF. Written as DNA, the CDR3 is TGTGCCAGCAGTGCCGGGACTACGCAAGAGACCCAGTACTTC. The rearrangement uses TRBV6-1 and TRBJ2-5; TRBD2 matches 7 bases. CDR3 length: 14 amino acids. From germline, CDR1 is MNHNS and CDR2 SASEGT. With 4 bases clipped from V and 2 bases from J, the junction kept 4 bases outside the gene matches.

V and J are TRBV7-2 and TRBJ2-3; D is possibly TRBD2 (5 bases). Germline-derived CDR1 and CDR2 are SGHTA and FQGNSA. Between the trimmed V and J ends, which lost 2 bases and 6 bases, there was a span of 15 bases. CDR3 length: 15 residues. CDR3 sequence (DNA): TGTGCCAGCAGCTTAACAAGGCCGTCGGGGGATACGCAGTATTTT. Protein product: CASSLTRPSGDTQYF.

The chain has TRBV20-1 and TRBJ2-3; D unresolved. The CDR3 covers 10 residues. V lost 3 bases, J lost 7 bases, and 5 bases lay in between. Germline loops: CDR1 DFQATT, CDR2 SNEGSKA (reference sequence). The CDR3 coding sequence is TGCAGTGCTAGTTTGAATACGCAGTATTTT. Translation: CSASLNTQYF.

The chain combines TRBV5-4 with TRBJ2-5, with D possibly TRBD2 on 5 matching bases. There are 13 residues in the CDR3. The ends were cut back, 4 bases at V and 5 bases at J, with 12 bases in the middle. Germline CDR1 and CDR2: SGHNT and YYREEE (reference sequence). The CDR3 DNA follows: TGTGCCAGCAGCGCCTCCGGGGTTGAGACCCAGTACTTC. Protein sequence: CASSASGVETQYF.

CDR3 sequence (DNA): TGTGCCAGCAGTCCGGAGAGAGGCCGGACTGAAGCTTTCTTT. Translation gives CASSPERGRTEAFF. This chain connects TRBV27 to TRBJ1-1; no reliable D call. From germline, CDR1 is MNHEY and CDR2 SMNVEV (reference sequence). This CDR3 spans 14 amino acids. Trimming took off 5 bases at V and 5 bases at J, with 15 bases between the two ends.

This chain links TRBV4-1 with TRBJ1-4; D is unresolved. CDR3 size: 12 residues. CDR1 and CDR2 from the germline V gene are MGHRA and YSYEKL. The V gene lost 0 bases and the J gene lost 4 bases, with 0 bases spanning the gap. CDR3 loop: CASSQDNEKLFF. In DNA form, the CDR3 reads TGCGCCAGCAGCCAAGATAATGAAAAACTGTTTTTT.

V is TRBV5-1 and J is TRBJ1-5; TRBD1 agrees at 7 bases. Trimming cost V 2 bases and J 8 bases; bases outside gene matches: 7. The CDR3 is made up of 14 amino acids. The germline CDR1 and CDR2 sequences are SGHRS and YFSETQ. The CDR3 DNA is TGCGCCAGCAGCTTAGAAGGGGGCAGGGAGCCCCAGCATTTT. Translated: CASSLEGGREPQHF.

The rearrangement uses TRBV10-3 and TRBJ2-2, with no clear D. CDR1 is ENHRY, CDR2 SYGVKD, per germline. The CDR3 length is 16 residues. V lost 7 bases to trimming and J lost 2 bases, with 17 bases between them. CDR3 sequence reads: CAIKGWPKDNTGELFF. As DNA, the CDR3 is TGTGCCATCAAAGGGTGGCCGAAGGACAACACCGGGGAGCTGTTTTTT.

The chain has TRBV5-1 and TRBJ2-3; the match to TRBD1 covers 11 bases. The CDR3 has 15 amino acids. The V gene end was trimmed by 4 bases and the J gene end by 5 bases; junction bases not matched to a gene: 6. Germline V gene lookup returns CDR1 SGHRS and CDR2 YFSETQ. The CDR3 region is CASSRTGGLGDTQYF. The CDR3 DNA reads as TGCGCCAGCAGCCGGACAGGGGGCCTGGGAGATACGCAGTATTTT.

V gene TRBV6-5 combines with J gene TRBJ2-2; D assignment may be TRBD1 or TRBD2 (5 bases each). The germline V gene has CDR1 MNHEY and CDR2 SVGAGI. There are 16 residues in the CDR3. Trimming removed 2 bases at V and 5 bases at J, with 15 bases between. This CDR3 reads CASSYNGGRRTGELFF. CDR3 nucleotide sequence: TGTGCCAGCAGTTACAATGGGGGAAGGAGAACCGGGGAGCTGTTTTTT.

The gene calls are TRBV6-5 and TRBJ2-1, with D maybe TRBD1 (6 bases). The V end was cut by 5 bases, the J end by 6 bases, with 17 bases between. Per the germline V gene, CDR1 is MNHEY and CDR2 is SVGAGI. The CDR3 is 15 amino acids. This CDR3 is CASSTPPGAPNEQFF. The DNA for the CDR3 is TGTGCCAGCAGTACTCCCCCAGGGGCCCCCAATGAGCAGTTCTTC.

The V call is TRBV30, the J call TRBJ1-3; D unresolved. Germline V gene data show CDR1 as GTSNPN and CDR2 as SVGIG (reference sequence). V lost 0 bases, J lost 7 bases, and 13 bases lay in between. The CDR3 consists of 14 residues. CDR3 coding DNA: TGTGCCTGGAGTGTGGCCGGGAAGGCGAACACCATATATTTT. Translation gives CAWSVAGKANTIYF.